Listed below are T cell receptor beta chains from one sample, sequenced in a study of cytotoxic CD8 clonotypes in ibrutinib-treated CLL. TCRdb keeps only in-frame clones here, not all; method: immunoSEQ multiplex PCR. Among about 140,000 clones listed, 60% to 80% were seen once. The sample consisted of PBMCs, taken after 12 months of ibrutinib treatment. Receptors were obtained from a human donor with chronic lymphocytic leukemia. The CDR3 runs from the conserved cysteine through the conserved F or W. A D gene is named only where the DNA matches it firmly. Size tells how often a clone was seen (once, few, many) or the class of an expanded clone, and some rows leave it out.

TRBJ2-5	TRBV11-3	few	TRBD2	CASSAGLTGGETQYF	TGTGCCAGCAGCGCGGGACTAACGGGAGGGGAGACCCAGTACTTC
TRBJ1-1	TRBV28	.	.	CASSWTDKNTEAFF	TGTGCCAGCAGCTGGACAGATAAGAACACTGAAGCTTTCTTT
TRBJ2-7	TRBV2	.	.	CASTFLNSYEQYF	TGTGCCAGCACGTTCCTAAACTCCTACGAGCAGTACTTC
TRBJ2-3	TRBV28	.	TRBD1	CASSLSFRQGKGDTQYF	TGTGCCAGCAGTTTATCTTTTCGACAGGGGAAGGGAGATACGCAGTATTTT
TRBJ1-4	TRBV6-5	.	TRBD1	CASSQQGVGEKLFF	TGTGCCAGCAGTCAACAGGGGGTGGGAGAAAAACTGTTTTTT
TRBJ1-4	TRBV7-2	.	TRBD1	CASSLPQPFETGSGEKLFF	TGTGCCAGCAGCTTACCACAGCCTTTCGAGACAGGGTCGGGTGAAAAACTGTTTTTT
TRBJ2-7	TRBV11-1	many	TRBD1	CASNDRVSEQYF	TGTGCCAGCAACGACAGGGTTTCAGAGCAGTACTTC
TRBJ1-1	TRBV15	.	.	CATRKVGTAEAFF	TGTGCCACCAGGAAAGTCGGGACGGCGGAAGCTTTCTTT
TRBJ2-5	TRBV9	.	TRBD2	CASSVATSGGQETQYF	TGTGCCAGCAGCGTAGCGACTAGCGGGGGACAAGAGACCCAGTACTTC
TRBJ1-2	TRBV13	few	TRBD1	CASSGGGRANYGYTF	TGTGCCAGCAGCGGAGGGGGCCGAGCTAACTATGGCTACACCTTC
TRBJ2-1	TRBV14	.	.	CASSQSLVEQFF	TGTGCCAGCAGCCAAAGTCTAGTCGAGCAGTTCTTC
TRBJ2-1	TRBV18	.	.	CASSPPTKSSGNEQFF	TGTGCCAGCTCACCACCTACGAAGTCGTCGGGCAATGAGCAGTTCTTC
TRBJ2-7	TRBV7-9	.	.	CAPRGQGYSYEQYF	TGTGCCCCCAGGGGCCAGGGCTACTCCTACGAGCAGTACTTC
TRBJ2-3	TRBV4-1	.	.	CASSQGTYVDTQYF	TGCGCCAGCAGCCAAGGGACGTATGTAGATACGCAGTATTTT
TRBJ1-1	TRBV28	.	.	CASSLKGTGAFF	TGTGCCAGCAGTTTGAAGGGGACGGGAGCTTTCTTT
TRBJ1-3	TRBV7-6	many	.	CASSLGYGSGNTIYF	TGTGCCAGCAGCTTAGGGTACGGGTCTGGAAACACCATATATTTT
TRBJ2-3	TRBV11-3	.	.	CASSSPYRKSTDTQYF	TGTGCCAGCAGCTCCCCGTACAGAAAGTCCACAGATACGCAGTATTTT
TRBJ2-1	TRBV9	.	TRBD2	CASSALAEGDEQFF	TGTGCCAGCAGCGCACTAGCGGAGGGGGATGAGCAGTTCTTC
TRBJ2-7	TRBV27	.	TRBD2	CASSSTSGRLTYEQYF	TGTGCCAGCAGTTCGACTAGCGGGAGGCTCACCTACGAGCAGTACTTC
TRBJ1-2	TRBV7-2	few	.	CASSYTGTYGYTF	TGTGCCAGCAGCTATACAGGGACCTATGGCTACACCTTC
TRBJ2-5	TRBV10-3	.	TRBD1	CAISLTGEETQYF	TGTGCCATCAGCCTGACAGGGGAGGAGACCCAGTACTTC
TRBJ2-7	TRBV4-2	.	TRBD1	CASSLSGQGSYEQYF	TGTGCCAGCAGCCTATCCGGACAGGGATCCTACGAGCAGTACTTC
TRBJ1-2	TRBV28	.	.	CASSLSGHYGYTF	TGTGCCAGCAGTCTGTCAGGGCACTATGGCTACACCTTC
TRBJ2-7	TRBV13	.	TRBD1	CASSSGTVYEQYF	TGTGCCAGCAGCTCAGGGACAGTCTACGAGCAGTACTTC
TRBJ1-2	TRBV6-6	.	.	CASSHGGGLGYTF	TGTGCCAGCAGTCACGGGGGGGGCCTTGGCTACACCTTC
TRBJ1-5	TRBV28	.	.	CASTPQVYSNQPQHF	TGTGCCAGCACCCCTCAGGTATATAGCAATCAGCCCCAGCATTTT
TRBJ2-7	TRBV6-5	.	TRBD2	CASSYQREPSYEQYF	TGTGCCAGCAGTTATCAGCGGGAGCCCTCCTACGAGCAGTACTTC
TRBJ2-5	TRBV27	few	TRBD2	CASSGLAGGPEETQYF	TGTGCCAGCAGCGGACTAGCGGGAGGGCCGGAGGAGACCCAGTACTTC
TRBJ2-6	TRBV11-1	.	.	CASSLIKANVLTF	TGTGCCAGCAGCTTAATCAAAGCCAACGTCCTGACTTTC
TRBJ2-7	TRBV7-6	.	TRBD1	CASSLGGDSFDEQYF	TGTGCCAGCAGCTTAGGAGGGGACAGCTTTGACGAGCAGTACTTC
TRBJ1-6	TRBV7-2	.	.	CASSSRGSGNSPLHF	TGTGCCAGCAGCTCCAGGGGAAGTGGAAATTCACCCCTCCACTTT
TRBJ2-2	TRBV6-4	.	.	CASSEEEYTGELFF	TGTGCCAGCAGTGAAGAAGAGTACACCGGGGAGCTGTTTTTT
TRBJ1-2	TRBV10-3	.	.	CAISEPGQHGYTF	TGTGCCATCAGTGAGCCCGGACAGCATGGCTACACCTTC
TRBJ1-2	TRBV4-1	.	TRBD1	CASSHNRQGAGYTF	TGCGCCAGCAGCCACAACCGACAGGGTGCGGGCTACACCTTC
TRBJ1-4	TRBV18	.	.	CASSPPSPGSDEKLFF	TGTGCCAGCTCTCCTCCTTCCCCGGGATCGGATGAAAAACTGTTTTTT
TRBJ2-5	TRBV7-7	many	.	CASSLEPGVGKTQYF	TGTGCTAGCAGCTTAGAACCGGGGGTTGGAAAGACCCAGTACTTC
TRBJ2-1	TRBV2	.	.	CASSEVAYGEQFF	TGTGCCAGCAGTGAAGTTGCTTACGGTGAGCAGTTCTTC
TRBJ2-5	TRBV25-1	.	TRBD2	CASSRGPGGQETQYF	TGTGCCAGCAGTAGGGGACCGGGGGGGCAAGAGACCCAGTACTTC
TRBJ2-7	TRBV4-3	.	.	CASSQELGGHYEQYF	TGCGCCAGCAGCCAAGAATTAGGGGGACACTACGAGCAGTACTTC
TRBJ1-2	TRBV5-1	.	.	CASSLDRGNYGYTF	TGCGCCAGCAGCTTGGATCGCGGGAACTATGGCTACACCTTC
TRBJ1-5	TRBV6-5	.	.	CASSVSGQPQHF	TGTGCCAGCAGTGTCTCAGGACAGCCCCAGCATTTT
TRBJ1-5	TRBV28	.	.	CASSLNQGLLGQPQHF	TGTGCCAGCAGTTTAAACCAGGGTCTTCTAGGTCAGCCCCAGCATTTT